One and the same sample provided the 30 T cell receptor beta chains below, sequenced in a study of blood T cell repertoires in COVID-19. Generated by immunoSEQ multiplex PCR, the TCRdb table keeps only in-frame clones and is missing some. The table includes about 230,000 clones, 80% to 90% detected once. Sequences were obtained from peripheral blood. The source is a man aged 35-49 years with active or convalescent COVID-19.

A single count supports this clone. This sequence joins TRBV11-2 and TRBJ1-2; TRBD1 might be the D (5 bases). In germline, CDR1 is SGHAT, CDR2 FQNNGV. Trimming removed 5 bases at V and 8 bases at J, with 15 bases between. CDR3 size: 13 residues. The CDR3 DNA reads as TGTGCCAGCAGCCCAGGAGGGGAGGGCGGCTACACCTTC. It is translated as CASSPGGEGGYTF.

As regards this clone: The sample has other DNA sequences that encode this CDR3 too. The genes are TRBV7-2 and TRBJ2-7; 7 nucleotides align to TRBD2. The V and J ends lost 10 bases and 3 bases, in that order; junction bases with no gene match: 12. The length of the CDR3 is 14 residues. CDR1 is SGHTA, CDR2 FQGNSA, per germline. The CDR3 nucleotides are TGTGCCACTACTGGGAGGGTCGACGGCTACGAGCAGTACTTC. As protein: CATTGRVDGYEQYF.

This clone was recorded once. The CDR3 sequence: CASSDSFRGSLNNQPQHF. The CDR3 DNA reads as TGTGCCAGCAGTGACTCTTTCAGGGGGAGTTTGAACAATCAGCCCCAGCATTTT. The rearrangement uses TRBV6-4 and TRBJ1-5; 7 bases align to TRBD1. V shed 0 bases, J shed 3 bases, and the junction held 11 bases outside the gene matches. This CDR3 spans 18 amino acids. Germline V gene data show CDR1 as MRHNA and CDR2 as SNTAGT.

V gene TRBV19 combines with J gene TRBJ1-2; 8 positions agree with TRBD1. The CDR3 length is 14 residues. Germline V gene data show CDR1 as LNHDA and CDR2 as SQIVND (reference sequence). V lost 1 base to trimming and J lost 5 bases; unmatched junction nucleotides: 3. The CDR3 region is CASSIVGTGYGYTF. The CDR3 DNA sequence: TGTGCCAGTAGTATAGTTGGGACAGGATATGGCTACACCTTC.

This clone was detected a few times. The chain combines TRBV11-2 with TRBJ1-5, with D tentatively TRBD1 (6 bases). This CDR3 has 15 amino acids. Germline V gene lookup returns CDR1 SGHAT and CDR2 FQNNGV. V lost 1 base, J lost 0 bases, and 7 bases lay in between. The CDR3 bases are TGTGCCAGCAGCTTAGGGGGGCTTAGCAATCAGCCCCAGCATTTT. The encoded protein is CASSLGGLSNQPQHF.

J is TRBJ1-6 and V is TRBV30; D is uncertain. The germline gives CDR1 GTSNPN, CDR2 SVGIG (reference sequence). Deletions cut 1 base from V and 5 bases from J, with 6 bases between. This CDR3 region has 13 residues. CDR3: CAWSDSNNSPLHF. The CDR3 nucleotides read TGTGCCTGGAGTGACTCTAATAATTCACCCCTCCACTTT.

The chain couples TRBV6-5 to TRBJ1-5, with no clear D. The ends were cut back, 6 bases at V and 4 bases at J, with 10 bases in the middle. There are 13 residues in the CDR3. Germline lookup yields CDR1 MNHEY and CDR2 SVGAGI. In DNA, the CDR3 is TGTGCCAGCAGGGGAGCTGGGAATCAGCCCCAGCATTTT. It is translated as CASRGAGNQPQHF.

This chain connects TRBV7-9 to TRBJ1-1; 7 nucleotides match TRBD1. The trim removed 3 bases at V and 0 bases at J, leaving 7 bases unmatched. Germline lookup yields CDR1 SEHNR and CDR2 FQNEAQ (reference sequence). CDR3 length: 16 amino acids. The CDR3 sequence: CASSFGNRGLNTEAFF. The DNA of the CDR3 is TGTGCCAGCAGCTTCGGGAACAGGGGTCTGAACACTGAAGCTTTCTTT.

The rearrangement uses TRBV4-1 and TRBJ1-1; no reliable D call. The germline CDR1 and CDR2 sequences are MGHRA and YSYEKL. Deletions cut 1 base from V and 2 bases from J, with 8 bases between. The CDR3 totals 14 residues. The CDR3 sequence: CASSQVSVNTEAFF. In DNA form, the CDR3 reads TGCGCCAGCAGCCAAGTATCTGTAAACACTGAAGCTTTCTTT.

V and J are TRBV2 and TRBJ1-2; 8 bases agree with TRBD1. CDR1 is SNHLY and CDR2 is FYNNEI in the germline V gene. The length of the CDR3 is 16 residues. The trim removed 4 bases at V and 1 base at J, leaving 8 bases unmatched. Here the CDR3 reads CASSGRTGPNNYGYTF. In DNA form, the CDR3 reads TGTGCCAGCAGTGGTAGGACAGGGCCAAATAACTATGGCTACACCTTC.

J is TRBJ1-1 and V is TRBV19; 9 nucleotides agree with TRBD1. The CDR3 contains 14 residues. Germline CDR1 reads LNHDA; CDR2 reads SQIVND (reference sequence). After removal of 5 bases from V and 5 bases from J, the junction contained 6 bases not matched to a gene. The CDR3 here is CASSVVTGGTEAFF. The CDR3 bases are TGTGCCAGTAGTGTGGTGACAGGGGGAACTGAAGCTTTCTTT.

The V call is TRBV3-1 (or the pseudogene TRBV3-2), the J call TRBJ1-5, with D uncertain. V was shortened by 4 bases and J by 3 bases, with 19 bases between the two germline ends. The germline V gene encodes CDR1 LGHDT and CDR2 YNNKEL (reference sequence). The CDR3 is made up of 17 amino acids. In nucleotides, the CDR3 is TGTGCCAGCAGCCCGCCGGCACGAGGGAGGGACAATCAGCCCCAGCATTTT. It is translated as CASSPPARGRDNQPQHF.

This chain connects TRBV6-5 to TRBJ2-7, with D possibly TRBD2 on 5 matching bases. Per germline, CDR1 MNHEY and CDR2 SVGAGI. Deletions cut 6 bases from V and 7 bases from J, with 10 bases between. The CDR3 covers 11 residues. CDR3 in DNA: TGTGCCAGCAGGAGCCGGGATGAGCAGTACTTC. It codes for CASRSRDEQYF.

The rearrangement joins TRBV7-6 to TRBJ2-3, with TRBD2 matching over 7 bases. The V segment lost 5 bases and the J segment 2 bases; nucleotides outside the gene matches: 4. Germline V gives CDR1 SGHVS, CDR2 FNYEAQ. The CDR3 consists of 14 residues. The CDR3, as DNA: TGTGCCAGCAGCGCGGGACTAAACACAGATACGCAGTATTTT. Amino acid sequence: CASSAGLNTDTQYF.

The chain carries TRBV19 and TRBJ1-6; the D gene is possibly TRBD1 (5 bases). This CDR3 has 17 residues. The ends were cut back, 4 bases at V and 6 bases at J, with 19 bases in the middle. Germline CDR1 is LNHDA and CDR2 is SQIVND (reference sequence). CDR3 DNA sequence: TGTGCCAGTAGTAAACGGGGGAAAAGGGAGACTAATTCACCCCTCCACTTT. Translation: CASSKRGKRETNSPLHF.

CDR3 protein: CASSPRVGSLSGNTIYF. CDR3 DNA sequence: TGTGCCAGCAGCCCAAGGGTAGGGAGTCTCTCTGGAAACACCATATATTTT. The chain recombines TRBV7-9 with TRBJ1-3; D is unresolved. Germline V gene data show CDR1 as SEHNR and CDR2 as FQNEAQ (reference sequence). The V end lost 5 bases, the J end lost 0 bases, and 17 bases lay between the germline ends. The CDR3 loop spans 17 amino acids.

This chain joins TRBV6-5 and TRBJ2-5; 8 bases match TRBD1. The CDR3 has 16 amino acids. Trimming took 0 bases from V and 3 from J; bases not matched to a gene: 6. Germline lookup yields CDR1 MNHEY and CDR2 SVGAGI. The CDR3 DNA reads as TGTGCCAGCAGTTACTCGAGGGCAGGGGGCGAAGAGACCCAGTACTTC. This translates into CASSYSRAGGEETQYF.

This clone was seen just once. The gene calls are TRBV14 and TRBJ1-1; 10 bases fit TRBD1. V lost 4 bases and J lost 4; bases outside the gene matches: 3. The CDR3 extends over 14 amino acids. The germline gives CDR1 SGHDN, CDR2 FVKESK. The CDR3 DNA is TGTGCCAGCAGCCTCCGGACAGGGGGCACTGAAGCTTTCTTT. As protein: CASSLRTGGTEAFF.

This clone occurred a few times. The chain employs TRBV11-2 and TRBJ2-1; weak D call: TRBD1 (5 bases). The CDR3 loop spans 13 amino acids. Germline-derived CDR1 and CDR2 are SGHAT and FQNNGV. V was clipped by 5 bases and J by 8 bases, with 13 bases between them. The CDR3 region is CASSLTGDYEQFF. CDR3 coding DNA: TGTGCCAGCAGCCTAACAGGTGATTATGAGCAGTTCTTC.

V is TRBV30 and J is TRBJ1-5, with D unclear. This CDR3 region has 13 residues. The V end was cut by 1 base, the J end by 7 bases, with 11 bases between. Germline loops: CDR1 GTSNPN, CDR2 SVGIG (reference sequence). CDR3 sequence reads: CAWSAFSGQPQHF. The CDR3 coding sequence is TGTGCCTGGAGTGCTTTCAGCGGACAGCCCCAGCATTTT.

The chain links TRBV7-2 to TRBJ1-1; 7 bases are shared with TRBD1. CDR1 is SGHTA, CDR2 FQGNSA, per germline. This CDR3 has 15 residues. Unmatched junction bases numbered 8, after V lost 3 bases and J lost 4 bases. CDR3 residues: CASSFSTGSVTEAFF. The DNA for the CDR3 is TGTGCCAGCAGCTTCTCGACAGGGTCAGTCACTGAAGCTTTCTTT.

The rearrangement joins TRBV6-5 to TRBJ1-3; perhaps TRBD1 as D (6 bases). The CDR3 consists of 15 residues. V was trimmed by 0 bases and J by 4 bases, leaving 10 bases between them. CDR1 is MNHEY, CDR2 SVGAGI, per germline. CDR3 loop: CASSYSRGYGNTIYF. CDR3 bases: TGTGCCAGCAGTTACTCGAGGGGGTACGGAAACACCATATATTTT.

In its sample, this clone was seen many times. This sequence joins TRBV7-9 and TRBJ2-7, with 7 bases that match TRBD1. This CDR3 is 14 amino acids long. The germline gives CDR1 SEHNR, CDR2 FQNEAQ (reference sequence). J was trimmed by 5 bases and V by 5 bases; bases with no gene match: 9. CDR3 in DNA: TGTGCCAGCAGCACTTGGACAGGTAGTGACGAGCAGTACTTC. This sequence encodes CASSTWTGSDEQYF.

The V call is TRBV4-1, the J call TRBJ2-1, with 11 bases matching TRBD1. Germline V gene sequence: CDR1 MGHRA, CDR2 YSYEKL. The CDR3 runs 15 residues. After removal of 4 bases from V and 7 bases from J, the junction contained 6 bases not matched to a gene. CDR3 loop: CASSRGQGAQNEQFF. CDR3 nucleotides: TGCGCCAGCAGCCGTGGACAGGGGGCGCAGAATGAGCAGTTCTTC.

The J gene is TRBJ1-6, the V gene TRBV12-3 or TRBV12-4; 12 nucleotides match TRBD1. This CDR3 has 13 residues. V dropped 6 bases and J dropped 10; count of bases not matched to a gene: 1. The chain's CDR3 is CASRGQGASPLHF. In nucleotides, the CDR3 is TGTGCCAGCAGGGGACAGGGGGCCTCACCCCTCCACTTT.

This rearrangement joins TRBV5-1 to TRBJ2-2; 8 bases are a match to TRBD1. Germline CDR1 reads SGHRS; CDR2 reads YFSETQ. The CDR3 spans 16 residues. V trimming: 7 bases; J trimming: 5 bases; junction bases outside the gene matches: 13. Here the CDR3 DNA reads TGCGCCAGCGCAGGGCAGGACAGGGTTATAACCGGGGAGCTGTTTTTT. Amino acid sequence: CASAGQDRVITGELFF.

CDR3 in amino acids: CASSAGLASDTQYF. The CDR3 nucleotides are TGTGCCAGCAGCGCTGGACTAGCATCAGATACGCAGTATTTT. The rearrangement joins TRBV9 to TRBJ2-3, with 8 bases lining up with TRBD2. The ends lost 3 bases at V and 4 bases at J; junction bases unmatched: 4. CDR1 and CDR2 from the germline V gene are SGDLS and YYNGEE. CDR3 size: 14 residues.

This clone is a singleton in its sample. The chain combines TRBV2 with TRBJ1-4; no reliable D call. The CDR3 spans 13 residues. V lost 6 bases, J lost 5 bases, and 10 bases lay in between. CDR1 and CDR2 (germline): SNHLY, FYNNEI. For the CDR3, the DNA is TGTGCCAGCAGCAAGGAGGAGAATGAAAAACTGTTTTTT. It yields the protein CASSKEENEKLFF.

As concerns this clone: Other DNA sequences in the sample encode the same CDR3. This sequence joins TRBV7-3 and TRBJ1-1; weak D call: TRBD1 (6 bases). CDR1 is SGHTA and CDR2 is FQGTGA in the germline V gene. The V and J ends lost 4 bases and 4 bases respectively, with 10 bases between them. The CDR3 runs 13 residues. The CDR3 region is CASSSQGSTEAFF. For the CDR3, the DNA is TGTGCCAGCAGCTCCCAGGGGAGCACTGAAGCTTTCTTT.

The chain carries TRBV5-1 and TRBJ2-3; TRBD2 matches at 7 bases. CDR3 size: 15 residues. V lost 1 base and J lost 1; bases outside the gene matches: 3. CDR1 and CDR2 from the germline V gene are SGHRS and YFSETQ. For the CDR3, the DNA is TGCGCCAGCAGCTTGAGCACTAGCGGCACAGATACGCAGTATTTT. Protein sequence: CASSLSTSGTDTQYF.